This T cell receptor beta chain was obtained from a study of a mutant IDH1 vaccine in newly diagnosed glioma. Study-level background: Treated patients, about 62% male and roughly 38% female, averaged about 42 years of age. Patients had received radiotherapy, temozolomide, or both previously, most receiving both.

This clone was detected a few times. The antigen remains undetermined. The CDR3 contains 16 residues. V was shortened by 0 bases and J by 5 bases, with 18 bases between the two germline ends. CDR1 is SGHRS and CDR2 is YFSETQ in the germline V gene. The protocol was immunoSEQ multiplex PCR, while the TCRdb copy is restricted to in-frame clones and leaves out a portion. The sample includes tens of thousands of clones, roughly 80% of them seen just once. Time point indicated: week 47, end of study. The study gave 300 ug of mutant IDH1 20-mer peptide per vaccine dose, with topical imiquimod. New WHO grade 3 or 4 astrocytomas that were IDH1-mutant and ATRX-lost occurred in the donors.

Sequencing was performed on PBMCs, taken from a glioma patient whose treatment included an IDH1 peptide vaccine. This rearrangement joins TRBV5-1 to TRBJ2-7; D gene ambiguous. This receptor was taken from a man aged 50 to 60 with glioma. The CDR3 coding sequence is TGCGCCAGCAGCTTGGCCGGCGTCGGGCAAAAACACGAGCAGTACTTC. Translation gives CASSLAGVGQKHEQYF.